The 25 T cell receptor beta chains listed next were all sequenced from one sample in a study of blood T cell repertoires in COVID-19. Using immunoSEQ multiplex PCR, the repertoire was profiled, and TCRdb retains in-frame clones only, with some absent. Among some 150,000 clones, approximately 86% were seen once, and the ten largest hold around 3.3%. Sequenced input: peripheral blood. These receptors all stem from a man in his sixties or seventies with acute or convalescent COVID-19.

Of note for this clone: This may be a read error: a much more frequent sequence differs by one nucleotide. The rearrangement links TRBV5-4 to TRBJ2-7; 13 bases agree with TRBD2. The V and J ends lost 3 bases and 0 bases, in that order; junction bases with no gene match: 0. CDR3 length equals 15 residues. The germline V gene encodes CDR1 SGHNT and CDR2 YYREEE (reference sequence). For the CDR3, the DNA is TGTGCCAGCAGCTGGACTAGCGGGAGCTCCTACGAGCAGTACTTC. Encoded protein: CASSWTSGSSYEQYF.

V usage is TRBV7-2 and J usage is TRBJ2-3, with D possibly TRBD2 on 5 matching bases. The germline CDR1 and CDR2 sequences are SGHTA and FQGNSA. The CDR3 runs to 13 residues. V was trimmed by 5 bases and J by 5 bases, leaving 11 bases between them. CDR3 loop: CASSGRRGDTQYF. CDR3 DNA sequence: TGTGCCAGCAGCGGCAGACGGGGAGATACGCAGTATTTT.

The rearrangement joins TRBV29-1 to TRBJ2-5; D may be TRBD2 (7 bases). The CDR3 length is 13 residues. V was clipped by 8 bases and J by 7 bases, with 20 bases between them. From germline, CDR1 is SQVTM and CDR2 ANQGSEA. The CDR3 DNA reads TGCAGCCTAGGGGGGGGTTCAAGTGGGACCCAGTACTTC. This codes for CSLGGGSSGTQYF. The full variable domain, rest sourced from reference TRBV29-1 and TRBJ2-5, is SAVISQKPSRDICQRGTSLTIQCQVDSQVTMMFWYRQQPGQSLTLIATANQGSEATYESGFVIDKFPISRPNLTFSTLTVSNMSPEDSSIYLCSLGGGSSGTQYFGPGTRLLVL.

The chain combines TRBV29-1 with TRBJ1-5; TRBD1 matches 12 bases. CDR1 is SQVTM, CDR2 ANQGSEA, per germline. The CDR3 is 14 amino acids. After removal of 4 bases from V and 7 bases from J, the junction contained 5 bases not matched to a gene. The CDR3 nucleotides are TGCAGCGTTGCCGGGACAGGGGGCGACCAGCCCCAGCATTTT. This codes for CSVAGTGGDQPQHF. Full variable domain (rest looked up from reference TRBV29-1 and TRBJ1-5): SAVISQKPSRDICQRGTSLTIQCQVDSQVTMMFWYRQQPGQSLTLIATANQGSEATYESGFVIDKFPISRPNLTFSTLTVSNMSPEDSSIYLCSVAGTGGDQPQHFGDGTRLSIL.

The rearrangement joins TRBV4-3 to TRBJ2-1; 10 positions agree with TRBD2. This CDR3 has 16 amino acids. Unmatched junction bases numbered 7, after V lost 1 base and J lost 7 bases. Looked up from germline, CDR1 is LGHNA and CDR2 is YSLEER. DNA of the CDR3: TGCGCCAGCAGCCAAGCGGAGACTAGCGGGCTTAATGAGCAGTTCTTC. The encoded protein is CASSQAETSGLNEQFF.

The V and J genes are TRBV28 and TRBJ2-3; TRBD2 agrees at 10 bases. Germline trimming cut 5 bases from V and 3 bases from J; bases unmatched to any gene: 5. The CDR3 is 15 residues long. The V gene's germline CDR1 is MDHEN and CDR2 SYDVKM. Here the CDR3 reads CASSPLAGATDTQYF. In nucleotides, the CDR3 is TGTGCCAGCAGTCCCCTAGCGGGAGCTACAGATACGCAGTATTTT. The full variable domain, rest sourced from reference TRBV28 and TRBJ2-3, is DVKVTQSSRYLVKRTGEKVFLECVQDMDHENMFWYRQDPGLGLRLIYFSYDVKMKEKGDIPEGYSVSREKKERFSLILESASTNQTSMYLCASSPLAGATDTQYFGPGTRLTVL.

CDR3 bases: TGTGCCAGTAGAGGCGGCAGTAACTATGGCTACACCTTC. Residues: CASRGGSNYGYTF. V is TRBV19 and J is TRBJ1-2; D call uncertain. Germline V lookup: CDR1 LNHDA, CDR2 SQIVND (reference sequence). CDR3 length equals 13 residues. V lost 6 bases and J 1 base, leaving 9 bases between the germline ends.

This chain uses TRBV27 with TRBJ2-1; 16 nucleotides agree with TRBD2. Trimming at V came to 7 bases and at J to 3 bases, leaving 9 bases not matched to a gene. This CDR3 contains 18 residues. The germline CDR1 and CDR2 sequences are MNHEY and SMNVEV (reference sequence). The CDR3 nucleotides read TGTGCCAGCACTCGCTCCGGGACTAGCGGGAGGGTCTACAATGAGCAGTTCTTC. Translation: CASTRSGTSGRVYNEQFF.

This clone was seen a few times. The CDR3 DNA reads TGTGCCAGCAGCTTAGGTGCGGGAGGGCCAGTAGATACGCAGTATTTT. Protein: CASSLGAGGPVDTQYF. V and J are TRBV11-1 and TRBJ2-3; 9 positions match TRBD2. V gave up 1 base and J gave up 5 bases; unmatched junction bases: 7. The CDR3 length is 16 residues. Per germline, CDR1 SGHAT and CDR2 FQDESV (reference sequence).

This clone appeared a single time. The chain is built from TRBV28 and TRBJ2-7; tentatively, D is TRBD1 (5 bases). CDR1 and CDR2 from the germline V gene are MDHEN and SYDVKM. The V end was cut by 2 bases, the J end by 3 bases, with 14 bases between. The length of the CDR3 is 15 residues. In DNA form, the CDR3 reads TGTGCCAGCAGTTTACCCGGGTCAGGGTTCTACGAGCAGTACTTC. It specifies CASSLPGSGFYEQYF. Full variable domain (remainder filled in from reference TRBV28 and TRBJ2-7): DVKVTQSSRYLVKRTGEKVFLECVQDMDHENMFWYRQDPGLGLRLIYFSYDVKMKEKGDIPEGYSVSREKKERFSLILESASTNQTSMYLCASSLPGSGFYEQYFGPGTRLTVT.

The DNA for the CDR3 is TGTGCCAGCATCCCCAGGGGACAGGGAGCGCGCGAGCAGTACTTC. It translates to CASIPRGQGAREQYF. The chain has TRBV6-2 or TRBV6-3 and TRBJ2-7, with 9 nucleotides matching TRBD1. The CDR3 has 15 residues. The V gene's germline CDR1 is MNHEY and CDR2 SVGEGT. The V segment lost 7 bases and the J segment 6 bases; nucleotides outside the gene matches: 13.

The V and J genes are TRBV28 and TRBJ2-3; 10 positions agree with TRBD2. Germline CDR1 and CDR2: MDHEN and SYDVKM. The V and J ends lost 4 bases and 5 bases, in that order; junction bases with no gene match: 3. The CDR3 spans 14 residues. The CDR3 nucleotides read TGTGCCAGCAGTTCTAGCGGGGGCAGAGATACGCAGTATTTT. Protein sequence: CASSSSGGRDTQYF.

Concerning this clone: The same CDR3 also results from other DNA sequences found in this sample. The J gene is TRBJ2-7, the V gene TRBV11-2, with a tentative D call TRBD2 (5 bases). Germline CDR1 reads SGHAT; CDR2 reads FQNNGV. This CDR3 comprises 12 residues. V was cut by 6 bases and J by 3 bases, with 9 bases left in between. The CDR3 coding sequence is TGTGCCAGCAGTTCCGGGGTCTACGAGCAGTACTTC. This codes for CASSSGVYEQYF.

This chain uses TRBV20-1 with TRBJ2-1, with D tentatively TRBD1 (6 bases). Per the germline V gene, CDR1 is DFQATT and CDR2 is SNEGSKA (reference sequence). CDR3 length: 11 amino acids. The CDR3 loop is CSSQGPREQFF. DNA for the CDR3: TGCAGCTCTCAGGGGCCGAGGGAGCAGTTCTTC.

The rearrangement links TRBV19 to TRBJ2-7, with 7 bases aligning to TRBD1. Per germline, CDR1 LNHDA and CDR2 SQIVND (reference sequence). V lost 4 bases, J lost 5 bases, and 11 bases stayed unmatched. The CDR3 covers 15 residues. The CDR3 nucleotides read TGTGCCAGTAGTACCCAAGAGGGGGCGGCCCACGAGCAGTACTTC. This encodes CASSTQEGAAHEQYF.

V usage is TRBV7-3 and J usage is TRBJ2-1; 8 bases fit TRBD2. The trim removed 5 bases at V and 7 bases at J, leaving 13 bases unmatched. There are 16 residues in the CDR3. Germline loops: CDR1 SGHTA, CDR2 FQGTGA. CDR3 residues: CASSLNTGTSMNEQFF. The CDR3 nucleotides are TGTGCCAGCAGCCTCAATACCGGGACTAGTATGAATGAGCAGTTCTTC.

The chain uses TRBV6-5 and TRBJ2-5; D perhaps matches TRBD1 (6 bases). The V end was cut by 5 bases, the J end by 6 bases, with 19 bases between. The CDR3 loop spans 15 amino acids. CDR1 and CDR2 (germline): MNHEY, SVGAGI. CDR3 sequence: CASSTGQILMKTQYF. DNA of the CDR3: TGTGCCAGCAGTACCGGACAGATTCTAATGAAGACCCAGTACTTC.

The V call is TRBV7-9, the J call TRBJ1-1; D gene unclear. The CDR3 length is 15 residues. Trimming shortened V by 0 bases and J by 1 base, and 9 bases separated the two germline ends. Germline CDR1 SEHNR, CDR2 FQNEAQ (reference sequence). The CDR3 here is CASSLALGENTEAFF. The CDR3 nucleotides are TGTGCCAGCAGCTTAGCGCTGGGCGAGAACACTGAAGCTTTCTTT.

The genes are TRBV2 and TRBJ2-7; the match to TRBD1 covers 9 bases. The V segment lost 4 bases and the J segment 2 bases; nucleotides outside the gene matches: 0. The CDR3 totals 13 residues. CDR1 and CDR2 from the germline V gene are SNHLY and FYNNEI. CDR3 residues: CASSGDRAYEQYF. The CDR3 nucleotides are TGTGCCAGCAGTGGGGACAGGGCCTACGAGCAGTACTTC.

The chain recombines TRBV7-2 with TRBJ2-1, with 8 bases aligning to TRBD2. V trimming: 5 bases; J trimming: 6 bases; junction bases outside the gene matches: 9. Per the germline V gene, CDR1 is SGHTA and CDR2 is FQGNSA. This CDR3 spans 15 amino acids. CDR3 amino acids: CASSTQPGTSNEQFF. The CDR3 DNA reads TGTGCCAGCAGCACCCAACCCGGGACTAGCAATGAGCAGTTCTTC.

The CDR3 coding sequence is TGTGCCAGCTCCGATACTAGCGGGAGGACCAGCACAGATACGCAGTATTTT. Translating gives CASSDTSGRTSTDTQYF. This chain links TRBV18 with TRBJ2-3; 12 nucleotides agree with TRBD2. The CDR3 totals 17 residues. Trimming removed 6 bases from V and 0 bases from J; junction bases left unmatched: 7. Germline CDR1 and CDR2: KGHSH and LQKENI.

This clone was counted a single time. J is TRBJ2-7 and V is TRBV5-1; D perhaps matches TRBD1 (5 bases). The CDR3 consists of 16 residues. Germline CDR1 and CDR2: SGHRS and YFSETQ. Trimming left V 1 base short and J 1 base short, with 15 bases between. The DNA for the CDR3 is TGCGCCAGCAGCTTGTCAGGGCCTACCCATTCCTACGAGCAGTACTTC. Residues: CASSLSGPTHSYEQYF.

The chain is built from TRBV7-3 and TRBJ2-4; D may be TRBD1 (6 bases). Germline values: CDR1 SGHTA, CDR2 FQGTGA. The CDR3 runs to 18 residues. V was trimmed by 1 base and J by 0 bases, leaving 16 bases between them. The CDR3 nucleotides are TGTGCCAGCAGCTTAAGTTTCCGGACAGACTTAGCCAAAAACATTCAGTACTTC. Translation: CASSLSFRTDLAKNIQYF.

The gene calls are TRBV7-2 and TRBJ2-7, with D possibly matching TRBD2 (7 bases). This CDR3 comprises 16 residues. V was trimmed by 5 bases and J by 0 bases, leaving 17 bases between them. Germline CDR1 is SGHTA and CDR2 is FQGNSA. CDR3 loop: CASSPVGGQSSYEQYF. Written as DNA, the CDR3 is TGTGCCAGCAGCCCCGTCGGGGGGCAGAGCTCCTACGAGCAGTACTTC.

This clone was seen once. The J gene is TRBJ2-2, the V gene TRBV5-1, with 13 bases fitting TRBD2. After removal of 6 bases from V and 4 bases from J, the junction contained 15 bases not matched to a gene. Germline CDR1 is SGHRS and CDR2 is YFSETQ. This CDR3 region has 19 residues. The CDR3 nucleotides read TGCGCCAGCAAAGGACCGGGACTAGCGGGATCTTCGACCACCGGGGAGCTGTTTTTT. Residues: CASKGPGLAGSSTTGELFF.